These T cell receptor beta chains were read from a single sample in a study of technical replicates of blood from a handful of donors. The assay was immunoSEQ multiplex PCR, and TCRdb's table has in-frame clones only and misses some. The sample has roughly 40,000 clones, about 96% seen once. Sample: T cells isolated from PBMCs. Receptors originate from a human donor in good health. CDR3s include the opening cysteine and the closing phenylalanine or tryptophan. The D gene is left open where the match is weak. The size entry is marked missing in some rows and otherwise reads once, few, many or a size class.

TRBV14,.,TRBJ2-7,.,TGTGCCAGCAGCCTGTTTACAGGGTACGAGCAGTACTTC,CASSLFTGYEQYF
TRBV19,.,TRBJ2-7,TRBD2,TGTGCCAGTAGTAGGGCTAGCGGGAGGGCCTCTAAGAAGTACTTC,CASSRASGRASKKYF
TRBV30,.,TRBJ2-7,.,TGTGCCTGGAATTCCGGGAGCTCCTACGAGCAGTACTTC,CAWNSGSSYEQYF
TRBV5-4,.,TRBJ2-7,.,TGTGCCAGCAGCCCATTCAGGCAGGGGAGCTCCTACGAGCAGTACTTC,CASSPFRQGSSYEQYF
TRBV5-1,.,TRBJ1-1,.,TGCGCCAGCAGCGCTATGTGGAGCACTGAAGCTTTCTTT,CASSAMWSTEAFF
TRBV5-1,.,TRBJ2-1,.,TGCGCCAGCAGCTTGTCCGGTGGTGAGCAGTTCTTC,CASSLSGGEQFF
TRBV4-2,.,TRBJ2-1,.,TGTGCCACCGGAGGGAATGAGCAGTTCTTC,CATGGNEQFF
TRBV4-1,once,TRBJ1-1,.,TGCGCCAGCAGCCCTTCCCCGTCGGAAGCTTTCTTT,CASSPSPSEAFF
TRBV5-4,.,TRBJ2-1,TRBD2,TGTGCCAGCAGCTTGGACGGCGGGAGGGACTTCTTC,CASSLDGGRDFF
TRBV7-9,.,TRBJ2-7,.,TGTGCCAGCAGCTTGCTGACAGTGGCCCCCTACGAGCAGTACTTC,CASSLLTVAPYEQYF
TRBV5-8,once,TRBJ1-5,TRBD1,TGTGCCAGCAGCTTGGTGGCAGGGGGGCTTCGGAATCAGCCCCAGCATTTT,CASSLVAGGLRNQPQHF
TRBV19,.,TRBJ1-4,TRBD1,TGTGCCAGCCAATTTACAGGGGTTGGGGAAAAACTGTTTTTT,CASQFTGVGEKLFF
TRBV19,.,TRBJ2-1,.,TGTGCCAGTAGTAAAGAAGGGGGACCGATCTACAATGAGCAGTTCTTC,CASSKEGGPIYNEQFF
TRBV28,.,TRBJ2-3,.,TGTGCCAGCAGCATACGAGGGAGGTCGACAGATACGCAGTATTTT,CASSIRGRSTDTQYF
TRBV25-1,.,TRBJ1-2,TRBD1,TGTGCCAGCAGTGGACAGGGGCGCGGGGGCTACACCTTC,CASSGQGRGGYTF
TRBV10-2,.,TRBJ2-2,TRBD2,TGCGCCAGCAGTGATATGACTAGCGTCACCGGGGAGCTGTTTTTT,CASSDMTSVTGELFF
TRBV7-9,few,TRBJ1-1,.,TGTGCCAGCAGCTTTTTAGTTACTGAAGCTTTCTTT,CASSFLVTEAFF
TRBV5-6,.,TRBJ1-2,.,TGTGCCAGCAGCCTACGCAACAGAGAGTATAAGGCCTTC,CASSLRNREYKAF